A selection of T cell receptor beta chains follows, all from one sample in a study of OX40 agonist ivuxolimab in advanced cancers. Measured with immunoSEQ multiplex PCR; TCRdb has only the in-frame clones, and not every one. The table has tens of thousands of clones, about 87% seen once; the top ten hold 1.9%. Sequences were derived from CD4+ or CD8+ T cells sorted from blood, sampled in a trial of the OX40 agonist ivuxolimab. The source is an adult with an advanced solid tumor such as melanoma, head and neck, liver or kidney cancer. The CDR3 runs from the conserved cysteine through the conserved F or W. A D gene is named only where the DNA matches it firmly. Where a row states a size, it is once, few, many or the class of an expanded clone; other rows omit it.

abundance,d_gene,v_gene,j_gene,len,CDR3nt,CDR3aa
-,-,TRBV7-9,TRBJ1-1,13,TGTGCCAGCAGCTTAACCGGGGGGTCTGAAGCTTTCTTT,CASSLTGGSEAFF
once,TRBD1,TRBV5-1,TRBJ2-2,15,TGCGCCAGCAGCTTGGGACAGGGGGGCACCGGGGAGCTGTTTTTT,CASSLGQGGTGELFF
-,TRBD1,TRBV6-6,TRBJ2-5,13,TGTGCCAGCAGCAGACAGGGACAAGAGACCCAGTACTTC,CASSRQGQETQYF
-,-,TRBV4-1,TRBJ2-6,18,TGCGCCAGCAGCCAAGGAGGCGAAATTCTGTCTGGGGCCAACGTCCTGACTTTC,CASSQGGEILSGANVLTF
-,TRBD2,TRBV18,TRBJ2-1,18,TGTGCCAGCTCACCACTTTCTGGGACTAGCGGGAGATTGGGTGAGCAGTTCTTC,CASSPLSGTSGRLGEQFF
-,-,TRBV11-2,TRBJ2-5,19,TGTGCCAGCAGCACATACGGGGGTTTCGCCCTAGAGACCCAAGAGACCCAGTACTTC,CASSTYGGFALETQETQYF
few,TRBD1,TRBV6-1,TRBJ2-7,19,TGTGCCAGCAGTGCCCTTCTCTCGGGACAGGGAACCCGTTCCTACGAGCAGTACTTC,CASSALLSGQGTRSYEQYF
-,-,TRBV14,TRBJ2-5,17,TGTGCCAGCAGCCAAGAAGGGCCTCTAGACGGACAAGAGACCCAGTACTTC,CASSQEGPLDGQETQYF
-,-,TRBV18,TRBJ1-2,15,TGTGCCAGCTCACCGGACAGCCCAGTTAACTATGGCTACACCTTC,CASSPDSPVNYGYTF
few,-,TRBV5-6,TRBJ1-4,14,TGTGCCAGCAGCTTGGGACAGGCGCCTGAAAAACTGTTTTTT,CASSLGQAPEKLFF
-,-,TRBV7-2,TRBJ1-2,16,TGTGCCAGCAGCTTAGTGGCGGGGGCGTCTAACTATGGCTACACCTTC,CASSLVAGASNYGYTF
-,-,TRBV5-5,TRBJ2-7,15,TGTGCCAGCAGCACCAACCCGGACGGGATCAACGAGCAGTACTTC,CASSTNPDGINEQYF
-,-,TRBV28,TRBJ1-1,13,TGTGCCAGCAGTTTCCCTGGGAACACTGAAGCTTTCTTT,CASSFPGNTEAFF
-,TRBD1,TRBV10-3,TRBJ2-7,14,TGTGCCATCAGTGGGACAGGGCACTCCTACGAGCAGTACTTC,CAISGTGHSYEQYF
once,-,TRBV11-2,TRBJ1-4,15,TGTGCCAGCAGCCCCCAGCTCGCAACTAATGAAAAACTGTTTTTT,CASSPQLATNEKLFF
-,-,TRBV5-4,TRBJ2-3,17,TGTGCCAGCAGCTTGGGAGGCCGGGGGTCACGCACAGATACGCAGTATTTT,CASSLGGRGSRTDTQYF
-,-,TRBV5-4,TRBJ2-2,13,TGTGCCAGCAGCCCTACTATTCCCGGGGAGCTGTTTTTT,CASSPTIPGELFF
-,-,TRBV6-9,TRBJ1-2,10,TGTGCCACCCTCCTCAGGAGCTACACCTTC,CATLLRSYTF
once,-,TRBV7-2,TRBJ2-7,13,TGTGCCAGCAGCTTAGGAGGTACCTACGAGCAGTACTTC,CASSLGGTYEQYF
-,-,TRBV5-1,TRBJ2-1,13,TGCGCCAGCAGCTTGGACCCCCGTGATGAGCAGTTCTTC,CASSLDPRDEQFF
-,-,TRBV9,TRBJ2-7,14,TGTGCCAGCAGCGTAGTGTGGGTCCCCTACGAGCAGTACTTC,CASSVVWVPYEQYF
-,-,TRBV7-6,TRBJ2-1,16,TGTGCCAGCAGTATCAATTTTTGGAGCCCGGCGGATGAGCAGTTCTTC,CASSINFWSPADEQFF
-,-,TRBV21-1,TRBJ2-4,22,TGTGCCAGCGGATACTTACAAGTCAGTAAGTGGCTGTTCCAAATAGCCAAAAACATTCAGTACTTC,CASGYLQVSKWLFQIAKNIQYF
-,-,TRBV10-2,TRBJ1-1,13,TGCGCCAGCAGTGAGTCGGGGAACACTGAAGCTTTCTTT,CASSESGNTEAFF
-,-,TRBV18,TRBJ1-2,15,TGTGCCAGCTCACCATTCGGGCAGGACAACTATGGCTACACCTTC,CASSPFGQDNYGYTF
-,TRBD2,TRBV7-7,TRBJ2-3,19,TGTGCCAGCAGCTCCCTATCAGTGGAACTAGCGGTTTCGGGGGTTACGCAGTATTTT,CASSSLSVELAVSGVTQYF
-,TRBD2,TRBV7-9,TRBJ2-7,14,TGTGCCAGCAGACCATCTAGCGGACCCTACGAGCAGTACTTC,CASRPSSGPYEQYF
-,-,TRBV27,TRBJ1-1,14,TGTGCCAGCAGTTATGGGCAGGGAGGCACTGAAGCTTTCTTT,CASSYGQGGTEAFF
-,-,TRBV5-1,TRBJ2-1,15,TGCGCCAGCAGCTCTTTGAACCCCTCCTACAATGAGCAGTTCTTC,CASSSLNPSYNEQFF
once,TRBD1,TRBV6-6,TRBJ1-4,12,TGTGCCAGCAGACCTGGACAGGCGGCACTGTTTTTT,CASRPGQAALFF
-,-,TRBV7-3,TRBJ1-3,15,TGTGCCAGCAGCTTAACGGGGAGCTCTGGAAACACCATATATTTT,CASSLTGSSGNTIYF
once,-,TRBV9,TRBJ1-6,13,TGTGCCAGCAGCGAAGCCGCTGGGTCACCCCTCCACTTT,CASSEAAGSPLHF
-,-,TRBV11-2,TRBJ2-1,13,TGTGCCAGCAGCTTAGGGGTCTACAATGAGCAGTTCTTC,CASSLGVYNEQFF
-,-,TRBV11-3,TRBJ2-1,13,TGTGCCAGCAGCTTAGACAGGAGGAATGAGCAGTTCTTC,CASSLDRRNEQFF
-,-,TRBV7-2,TRBJ2-3,13,TGTGCCAGCAGCTTAGGGGGATCAGATACGCAGTATTTT,CASSLGGSDTQYF
-,-,TRBV7-8,TRBJ2-2,22,TGTGCCAGCAGCATAAGACAGGGCTCGGGAACTAGCGCAACTTTGAACACCGGGGAGCTGTTTTTT,CASSIRQGSGTSATLNTGELFF
-,TRBD1,TRBV15,TRBJ1-2,15,TGTGCCACCAGCAGAGAATCAGGGGGCGCGGAGGGCTACACCTTC,CATSRESGGAEGYTF
-,-,TRBV4-3,TRBJ2-3,15,TGCGCCAGCAGCCAAGGACTTTCTAGCACAGATACGCAGTATTTT,CASSQGLSSTDTQYF
-,-,TRBV7-8,TRBJ2-5,13,TGTGCCAGCAGCCTCGGACATAAAGAGACCCAGTACTTC,CASSLGHKETQYF
-,TRBD2,TRBV2,TRBJ2-5,15,TGTGCCAGCACTCGCGGGAGTGGCGGACGAGAGACCCAGTACTTC,CASTRGSGGRETQYF
-,-,TRBV27,TRBJ2-7,14,TGTGCCAGCAGTTTAGAGCTAGACAACTACGAGCAGTACTTC,CASSLELDNYEQYF
once,TRBD1,TRBV6-5,TRBJ2-1,14,TGTGCCAGCAGTTCGGGACAGGGATGGAATGAGCAGTTCTTC,CASSSGQGWNEQFF
-,-,TRBV6-6,TRBJ1-1,15,TGTGCCAGCAGACGTAGGGACACTATGAACACTGAAGCTTTCTTT,CASRRRDTMNTEAFF
-,-,TRBV10-2,TRBJ1-5,14,TGCGCCAGCATTGGGACCGCGAGCAATCAGCCCCAGCATTTT,CASIGTASNQPQHF
-,TRBD1,TRBV10-1,TRBJ1-2,13,TGCGCCAGCAACCGGGACAGGGACTATGGCTACACCTTC,CASNRDRDYGYTF
-,-,TRBV7-3,TRBJ1-1,15,TGTGCCAGCAGCATAGGACCGGGACGGAACACTGAAGCTTTCTTT,CASSIGPGRNTEAFF
-,-,TRBV7-2,TRBJ1-5,16,TGTGCCAGCAGCGGATCAGGATCCTATAGCAATCAGCCCCAGCATTTT,CASSGSGSYSNQPQHF
-,-,TRBV5-3,TRBJ1-2,15,TGTGCCAGAAATCTTAGACAGGCGCCTAACTATGGCTACACCTTC,CARNLRQAPNYGYTF
-,TRBD2,TRBV7-2,TRBJ2-5,17,TGTGCCAGCACCGAGACTAGCGGGGCATCTATTCAAGAGACCCAGTACTTC,CASTETSGASIQETQYF
-,TRBD1,TRBV9,TRBJ2-7,15,TGTGCCAGCAGCGTAGGGACAGGGCTTTCCTACGAGCAGTACTTC,CASSVGTGLSYEQYF
-,-,TRBV4-1,TRBJ2-5,18,TGCGCCAGCAGCCAAGGGGCCTCCGGGTTTAGGGGCCAAGAGACCCAGTACTTC,CASSQGASGFRGQETQYF